The source of this T cell receptor beta chain is a study of blood T cell repertoires in COVID-19. Study background: The United States, Italy and Spain provided the acute and convalescent COVID-19 samples. The analysed material was cDNA or gDNA that came from T cells, B-cell-depleted T cells, or PBMCs.

The junction had 4 bases not matched to a gene; V was cut back by 8 bases and J by 9 bases. The germline CDR1 and CDR2 sequences are MDHEN and SYDVKM. The CDR3 spans 12 residues. Under the authors' procedure: By means of reference gene primer amplification, nucleated cell counts were estimated. Some clones are missing from TCRdb's copy, which holds only in-frame ones; the method was immunoSEQ multiplex PCR. Clone size and V and J calls were adopted from that table, with D and trimming inferred from the DNA. Of 65,000 to 75,000 clones listed, roughly 90% were seen once; the top ten hold about 4.4%. Source material: peripheral blood. This TCR was recovered from a man in his fifties with active COVID-19. This chain uses TRBV28 with TRBJ2-7; TRBD2 matches at 13 bases. Written as DNA, the CDR3 is TGTGCCAGCCGACTAGCGGGAGGTGGGCAGTACTTC. Protein product: CASRLAGGGQYF.